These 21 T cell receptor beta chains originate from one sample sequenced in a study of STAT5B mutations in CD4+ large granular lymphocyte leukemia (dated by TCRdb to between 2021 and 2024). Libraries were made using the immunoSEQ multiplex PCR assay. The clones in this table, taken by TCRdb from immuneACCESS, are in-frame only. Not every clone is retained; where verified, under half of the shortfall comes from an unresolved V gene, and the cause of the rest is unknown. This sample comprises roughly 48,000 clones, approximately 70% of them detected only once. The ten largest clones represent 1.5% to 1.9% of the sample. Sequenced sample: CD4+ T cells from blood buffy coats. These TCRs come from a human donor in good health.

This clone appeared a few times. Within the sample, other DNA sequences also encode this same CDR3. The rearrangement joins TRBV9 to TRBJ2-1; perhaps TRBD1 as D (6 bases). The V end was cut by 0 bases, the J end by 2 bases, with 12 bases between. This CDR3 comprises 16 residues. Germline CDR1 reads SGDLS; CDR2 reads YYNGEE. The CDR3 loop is CASSVEWGPPYNEQFF. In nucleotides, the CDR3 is TGTGCCAGCAGCGTAGAATGGGGGCCACCCTACAATGAGCAGTTCTTC.

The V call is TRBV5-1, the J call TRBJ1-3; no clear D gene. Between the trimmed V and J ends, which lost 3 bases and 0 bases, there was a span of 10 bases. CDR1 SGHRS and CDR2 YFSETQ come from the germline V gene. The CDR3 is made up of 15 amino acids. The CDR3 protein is CASSSGGDSGNTIYF. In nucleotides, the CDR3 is TGCGCCAGCAGCTCTGGTGGGGACTCTGGAAACACCATATATTTT.

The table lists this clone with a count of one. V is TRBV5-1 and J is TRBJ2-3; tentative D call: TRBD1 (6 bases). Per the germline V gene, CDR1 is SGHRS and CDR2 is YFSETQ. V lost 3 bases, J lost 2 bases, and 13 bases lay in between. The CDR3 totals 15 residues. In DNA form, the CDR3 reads TGCGCCAGCAGCTCGAGGGACACTAACACAGATACGCAGTATTTT. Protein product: CASSSRDTNTDTQYF.

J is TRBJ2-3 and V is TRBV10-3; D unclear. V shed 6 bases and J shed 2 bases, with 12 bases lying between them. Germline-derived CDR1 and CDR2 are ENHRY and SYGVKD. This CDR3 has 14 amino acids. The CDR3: CAIRAGDSTDTQYF. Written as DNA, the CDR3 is TGTGCCATCAGAGCAGGCGATTCCACAGATACGCAGTATTTT.

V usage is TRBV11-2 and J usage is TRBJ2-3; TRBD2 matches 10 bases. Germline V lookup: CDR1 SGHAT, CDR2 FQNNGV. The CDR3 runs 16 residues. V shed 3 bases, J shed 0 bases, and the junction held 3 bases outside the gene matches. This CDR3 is CASSFASGGSTDTQYF. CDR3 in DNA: TGTGCCAGCAGCTTTGCTAGCGGGGGCAGCACAGATACGCAGTATTTT.

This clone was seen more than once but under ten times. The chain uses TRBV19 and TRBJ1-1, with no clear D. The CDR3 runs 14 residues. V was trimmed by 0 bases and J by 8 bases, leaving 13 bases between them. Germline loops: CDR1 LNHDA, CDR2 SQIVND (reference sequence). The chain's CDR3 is CASSIERSGKEAFF. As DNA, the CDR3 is TGTGCCAGTAGTATAGAACGGTCGGGGAAAGAAGCTTTCTTT. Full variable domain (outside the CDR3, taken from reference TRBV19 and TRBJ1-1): DGGITQSPKYLFRKEGQNVTLSCEQNLNHDAMYWYRQDPGQGLRLIYYSQIVNDFQKGDIAEGYSVSREKKESFPLTVTSAQKNPTAFYLCASSIERSGKEAFFGQGTRLTVV.

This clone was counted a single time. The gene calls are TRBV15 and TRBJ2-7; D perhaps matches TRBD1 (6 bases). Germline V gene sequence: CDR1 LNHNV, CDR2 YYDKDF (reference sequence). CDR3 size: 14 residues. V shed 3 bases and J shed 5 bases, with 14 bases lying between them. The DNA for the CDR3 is TGTGCCACCAGCAGGAATGGACAGTGCGACGAGCAGTACGTC. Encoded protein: CATSRNGQCDEQYV.

The CDR3 nucleotides are TGTGCCATCAGTGATGGAGCGGGGGCGGGGGAGCAGTACTTC. It specifies CAISDGAGAGEQYF. This rearrangement joins TRBV10-3 to TRBJ2-7; 8 nucleotides match TRBD2. Germline V CDR1 and CDR2: ENHRY, SYGVKD. The CDR3 is 14 residues long. Trimming cost V 3 bases and J 7 bases; bases outside gene matches: 8.

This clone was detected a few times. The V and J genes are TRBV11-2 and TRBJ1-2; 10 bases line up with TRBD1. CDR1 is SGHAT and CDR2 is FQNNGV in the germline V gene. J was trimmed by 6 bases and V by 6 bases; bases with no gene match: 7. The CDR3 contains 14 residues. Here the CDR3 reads CASSLDRGQDGYTF. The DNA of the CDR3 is TGTGCCAGCAGTCTCGACAGGGGGCAAGATGGCTACACCTTC.

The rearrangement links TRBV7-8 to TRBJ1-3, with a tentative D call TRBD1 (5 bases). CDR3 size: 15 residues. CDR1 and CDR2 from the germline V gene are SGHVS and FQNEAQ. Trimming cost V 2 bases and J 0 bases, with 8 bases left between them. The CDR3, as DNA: TGTGCCAGCAGCTTATCAGGGAACTCTGGAAACACCATATATTTT. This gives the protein CASSLSGNSGNTIYF.

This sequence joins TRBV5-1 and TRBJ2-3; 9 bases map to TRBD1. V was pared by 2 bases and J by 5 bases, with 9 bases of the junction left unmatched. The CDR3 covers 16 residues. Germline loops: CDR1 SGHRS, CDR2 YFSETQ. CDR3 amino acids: CASSFPGQGEGDTQYF. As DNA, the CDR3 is TGCGCCAGCAGCTTCCCGGGACAGGGAGAAGGAGATACGCAGTATTTT.

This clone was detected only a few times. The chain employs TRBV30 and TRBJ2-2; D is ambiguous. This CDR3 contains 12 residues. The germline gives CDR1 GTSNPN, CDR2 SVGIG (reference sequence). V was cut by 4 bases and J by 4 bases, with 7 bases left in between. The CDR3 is CAWIAITGELFF. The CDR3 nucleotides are TGTGCCTGGATCGCTATCACCGGGGAGCTGTTTTTT.

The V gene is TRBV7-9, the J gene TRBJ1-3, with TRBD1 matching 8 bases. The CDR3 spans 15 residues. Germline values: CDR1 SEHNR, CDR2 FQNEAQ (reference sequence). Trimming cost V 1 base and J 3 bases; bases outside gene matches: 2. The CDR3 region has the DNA TGTGCCAGCAGCTTAGTGGGGACAGGTGGAAACACCATATATTTT. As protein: CASSLVGTGGNTIYF. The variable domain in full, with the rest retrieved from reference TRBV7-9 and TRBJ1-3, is DTGVSQNPRHKITKRGQNVTFRCDPISEHNRLYWYRQTLGQGPEFLTYFQNEAQLEKSRLLSDRFSAERPKGSFSTLEIQRTEQGDSAMYLCASSLVGTGGNTIYFGEGSWLTVV.

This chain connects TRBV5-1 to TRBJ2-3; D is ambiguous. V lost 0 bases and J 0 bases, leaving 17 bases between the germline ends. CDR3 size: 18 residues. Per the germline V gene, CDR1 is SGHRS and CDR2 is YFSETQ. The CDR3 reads CASSLASSADQSTDTQYF. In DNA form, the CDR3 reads TGCGCCAGCAGCTTGGCGAGTTCTGCGGACCAGAGCACAGATACGCAGTATTTT.

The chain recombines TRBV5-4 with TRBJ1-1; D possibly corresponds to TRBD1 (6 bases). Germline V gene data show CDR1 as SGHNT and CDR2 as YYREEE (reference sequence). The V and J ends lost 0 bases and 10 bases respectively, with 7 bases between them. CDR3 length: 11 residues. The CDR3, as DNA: TGTGCCAGCAGCTTGGAGGGGGTAGCTTTCTTT. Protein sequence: CASSLEGVAFF.

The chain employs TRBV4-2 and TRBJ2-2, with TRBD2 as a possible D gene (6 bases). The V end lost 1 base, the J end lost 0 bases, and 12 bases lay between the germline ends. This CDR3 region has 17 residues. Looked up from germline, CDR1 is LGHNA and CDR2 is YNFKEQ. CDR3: CASSQAVAATNTGELFF. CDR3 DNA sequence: TGTGCCAGCAGCCAAGCCGTAGCGGCCACGAACACCGGGGAGCTGTTTTTT.

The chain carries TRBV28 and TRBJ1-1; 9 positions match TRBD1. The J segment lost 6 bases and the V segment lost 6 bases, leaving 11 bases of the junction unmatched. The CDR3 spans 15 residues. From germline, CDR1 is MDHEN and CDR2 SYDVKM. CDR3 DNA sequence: TGTGCCAGCAGCCCCGGACAGGGGAGGAGAGCTGAAGCTTTCTTT. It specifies CASSPGQGRRAEAFF.

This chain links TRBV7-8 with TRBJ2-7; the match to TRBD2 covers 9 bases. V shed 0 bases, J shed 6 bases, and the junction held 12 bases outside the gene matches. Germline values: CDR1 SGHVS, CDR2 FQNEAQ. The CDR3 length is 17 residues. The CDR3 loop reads CASSLAARGGLRPEQYV. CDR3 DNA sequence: TGTGCCAGCAGCTTAGCTGCGCGGGGGGGCCTGAGGCCCGAGCAGTACGTC.

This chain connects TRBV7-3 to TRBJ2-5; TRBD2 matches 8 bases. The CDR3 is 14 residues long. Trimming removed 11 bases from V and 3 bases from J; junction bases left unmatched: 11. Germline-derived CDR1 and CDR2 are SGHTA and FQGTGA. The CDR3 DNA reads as TGTGCCCGCTTTTGTAGCGGGGATGAAGAGACCCAGTACTTC. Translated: CARFCSGDEETQYF.

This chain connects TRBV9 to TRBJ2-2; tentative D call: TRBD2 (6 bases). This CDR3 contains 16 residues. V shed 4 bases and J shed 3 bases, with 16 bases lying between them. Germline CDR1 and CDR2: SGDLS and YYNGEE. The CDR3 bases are TGTGCCAGCAGCCCCCGGGCGGGATCGGACACCGGGGAGCTGTTTTTT. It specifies CASSPRAGSDTGELFF.

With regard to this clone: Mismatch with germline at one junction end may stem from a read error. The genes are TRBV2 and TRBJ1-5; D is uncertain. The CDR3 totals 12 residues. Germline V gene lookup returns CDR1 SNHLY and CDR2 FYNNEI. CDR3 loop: CASREASRPQHF. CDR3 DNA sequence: TGTGCCAGCAGAGAAGCCAGCCGGCCCCAGCATTTT.